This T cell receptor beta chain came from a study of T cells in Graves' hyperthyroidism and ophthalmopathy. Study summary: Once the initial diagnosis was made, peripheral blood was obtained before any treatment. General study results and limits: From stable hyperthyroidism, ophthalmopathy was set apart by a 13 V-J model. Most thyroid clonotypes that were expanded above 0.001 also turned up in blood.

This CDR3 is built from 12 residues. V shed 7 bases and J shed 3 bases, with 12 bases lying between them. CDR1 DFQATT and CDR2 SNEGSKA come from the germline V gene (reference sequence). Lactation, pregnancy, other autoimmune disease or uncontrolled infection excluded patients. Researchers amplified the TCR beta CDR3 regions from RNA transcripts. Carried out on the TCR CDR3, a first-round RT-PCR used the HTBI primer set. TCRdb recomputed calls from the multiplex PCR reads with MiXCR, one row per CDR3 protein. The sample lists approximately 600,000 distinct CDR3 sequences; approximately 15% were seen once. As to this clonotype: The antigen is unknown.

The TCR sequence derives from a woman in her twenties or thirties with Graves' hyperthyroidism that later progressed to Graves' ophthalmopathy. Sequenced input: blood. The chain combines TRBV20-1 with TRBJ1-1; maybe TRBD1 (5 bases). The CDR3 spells CSVGDIYTEAFF. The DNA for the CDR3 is TGCAGTGTAGGGGATATTTACACTGAAGCTTTCTTT.